The 29 T cell receptor beta chains given below trace back to one sample, sequenced in a study of Graves' ophthalmopathy and Graves' hyperthyroidism. Amplification of TCR beta CDR3 regions used RNA transcripts. The workflow started with a first-round RT-PCR run with HTBI primers and then moved on to a second-round multiplex PCR. Each CDR3 protein gets one entry after TCRdb re-called the multiplex PCR reads with MiXCR. The sample consists of more than 1,000,000 distinct CDR3 sequences, about 38% of them appearing once. Material for sequencing was peripheral blood or thyroid tissue (not recorded which). The receptors stem from an adult man with Graves' hyperthyroidism.

This clonotype was detected many times. The rearrangement joins TRBV5-1 to TRBJ1-1, with D possibly being TRBD1 (5 bases). The CDR3 loop spans 15 amino acids. The germline CDR1 and CDR2 sequences are SGHRS and YFSETQ. Trimming pared 1 base from V and 1 base from J, leaving 11 bases between. The CDR3 DNA sequence: TGCGCCAGCAGCTTGATCCATGGGGGGAACACTGAAGCTTTCTTT. Encoded protein: CASSLIHGGNTEAFF.

This chain links TRBV10-3 with TRBJ2-3, with 8 bases fitting TRBD2. Germline V lookup: CDR1 ENHRY, CDR2 SYGVKD. CDR3 length: 14 amino acids. V lost 2 bases, J lost 5 bases, and 3 bases stayed unmatched. As DNA, the CDR3 is TGTGCCATCAGTGAGAGCGGGAGTGGAGATACGCAGTATTTT. Its translation is CAISESGSGDTQYF.

This clonotype has a count of ten or more. The V and J genes are TRBV9 and TRBJ2-7; TRBD1 matches at 7 bases. Germline V lookup: CDR1 SGDLS, CDR2 YYNGEE. V lost 4 bases, J lost 0 bases, and 4 bases stayed unmatched. This CDR3 spans 14 amino acids. The CDR3 nucleotides are TGTGCCAGCAGCAAGGGACAGAGCTCCTACGAGCAGTACTTC. Residues: CASSKGQSSYEQYF.

This clonotype was detected many times. This chain connects TRBV9 to TRBJ2-7; 7 bases line up with TRBD1. CDR1 and CDR2 (germline): SGDLS, YYNGEE. The CDR3 has 14 amino acids. Germline trimming cut 0 bases from V and 3 bases from J; bases unmatched to any gene: 3. The CDR3 protein is CASSVEGGVYEQYF. Written as DNA, the CDR3 is TGTGCCAGCAGCGTAGAAGGGGGCGTCTACGAGCAGTACTTC.

This chain uses TRBV29-1 with TRBJ1-5, with 7 bases matching TRBD1. CDR1 and CDR2 (germline): SQVTM, ANQGSEA. CDR3 length: 13 amino acids. V shed 4 bases, J shed 6 bases, and the junction held 6 bases outside the gene matches. The CDR3 coding sequence is TGCAGCGTTGCCGACAGGGCCGTTCAGCCCCAGCATTTT. It codes for CSVADRAVQPQHF.

The chain joins TRBV6-4 to TRBJ2-5; possible D gene TRBD2, 5 bases. The CDR3 contains 14 residues. Germline-derived CDR1 and CDR2 are MRHNA and SNTAGT. V was trimmed by 3 bases and J by 2 bases, leaving 10 bases between them. CDR3 bases: TGTGCCAGCAGTGAGGGGAGCAATCAAGAGACCCAGTACTTC. Its translation is CASSEGSNQETQYF.

This clonotype was counted at least ten times. CDR3 in amino acids: CASSRVGGHYEQYF. The CDR3 nucleotides read TGTGCCAGCAGCCGTGTGGGGGGCCACTACGAGCAGTACTTC. The V and J genes are TRBV7-2 and TRBJ2-7; D possibly uses TRBD1 or TRBD2 (6 bases each). Germline CDR1 SGHTA, CDR2 FQGNSA. Trimming left V 5 bases short and J 3 bases short, with 14 bases between. This CDR3 has 14 amino acids.

In regard to this clonotype: Given a much more abundant clone one base away, this may be a read error. The J gene is TRBJ2-7, the V gene TRBV5-1; possible D gene TRBD2, 6 bases. Germline V gene sequence: CDR1 SGHRS, CDR2 YFSETQ. This CDR3 comprises 13 residues. Trimming removed 7 bases from V and 4 bases from J, with 15 bases in between. CDR3 region: CASRDVGRYEQYF. In DNA, the CDR3 is TGCGCCAGCCGCGACGTAGGGAGGTACGAGCAGTACTTC.

In this sample, this clonotype turned up many times. CDR3: CASSQNGRYTF. In DNA, the CDR3 is TGCGCCAGCAGCCAAAATGGGCGCTACACCTTC. The V and J genes are TRBV4-1 and TRBJ1-2; D ambiguous. CDR3 length equals 11 residues. CDR1 is MGHRA and CDR2 is YSYEKL in the germline V gene. Trimming left V 2 bases short and J 9 bases short, with 7 bases between.

This clonotype was seen more than once but under ten times. V usage is TRBV7-6 and J usage is TRBJ1-1; a possible D gene is TRBD1 (6 bases). Germline CDR1 is SGHVS and CDR2 is FNYEAQ. Trimming cost V 3 bases and J 5 bases, with 13 bases left between them. The CDR3 consists of 14 residues. This chain's CDR3 is CASSLDSLGTEAFF. The CDR3, as DNA: TGTGCCAGCAGCTTGGACAGTTTAGGGACTGAAGCTTTCTTT. Full variable domain (rest looked up from reference TRBV7-6 and TRBJ1-1): GAGVSQSPRYKVTKRGQDVALRCDPISGHVSLYWYRQALGQGPEFLTYFNYEAQQDKSGLPNDRFSAERPEGSISTLTIQRTEQRDSAMYRCASSLDSLGTEAFFGQGTRLTVV.

This chain connects TRBV7-7 to TRBJ2-2, with 10 nucleotides matching TRBD1. The CDR3 totals 17 residues. Losses at the gene ends were 4 bases for V and 2 bases for J; bases not matched to a gene: 7. CDR1 is SSHAT, CDR2 FNYEAQ, per germline (reference sequence). The CDR3 DNA sequence: TGTGCCAGCAGCTACGCCGGGACAGGGGCCAACACCGGGGAGCTGTTTTTT. Protein product: CASSYAGTGANTGELFF.

This clonotype was observed many times. This rearrangement joins TRBV25-1 to TRBJ1-2; unclear D gene. This CDR3 spans 13 amino acids. Germline V CDR1 and CDR2: MGHDK, SYGVNS. The V and J ends lost 3 bases and 8 bases respectively, with 13 bases between them. CDR3 sequence reads: CASSDPTAWGYTF. In DNA form, the CDR3 reads TGTGCCAGCAGTGATCCGACGGCGTGGGGCTACACCTTC.

This clonotype appeared many times. This chain connects TRBV29-1 to TRBJ1-5, with TRBD1 identical over 10 bases. This CDR3 has 13 amino acids. The germline CDR1 and CDR2 sequences are SQVTM and ANQGSEA. J was trimmed by 4 bases and V by 4 bases; bases with no gene match: 1. The CDR3 reads CSVGTGGNQPQHF. CDR3 bases: TGCAGCGTTGGGACAGGGGGTAATCAGCCCCAGCATTTT.

For this clonotype: One end of the junction does not line up with germline, which may come from a read error. The rearrangement links TRBV7-9 to TRBJ1-2, with a weak D call TRBD1 (6 bases). This CDR3 comprises 14 residues. Germline V gene sequence: CDR1 SEHNR, CDR2 FQNEAQ (reference sequence). Written as DNA, the CDR3 is TGTGCCTGCAGCGTTGGCCCCGTCAGGGGTGGCTACACCTTC. Translation gives CACSVGPVRGGYTF.

The gene calls are TRBV7-8 and TRBJ1-1; D is uncertain. The CDR3 is 12 residues long. From germline, CDR1 is SGHVS and CDR2 FQNEAQ. The V end lost 6 bases, the J end lost 3 bases, and 8 bases lay between the germline ends. This chain's CDR3 is CASRSRDTEAFF. In DNA form, the CDR3 reads TGTGCCAGCAGGTCCCGGGACACTGAAGCTTTCTTT.

This clonotype was counted between two and nine times. This chain links TRBV6-5 with TRBJ2-2, with D possibly being TRBD2 (7 bases). Trimming stripped 8 bases from V and 4 bases from J, with 11 bases between. CDR3 length: 13 residues. Germline V gene data show CDR1 as MNHEY and CDR2 as SVGAGI. CDR3 loop: CASEAGATGELFF. The CDR3 bases are TGTGCCAGCGAGGCGGGGGCCACCGGGGAGCTGTTTTTT.

At least ten counts were recorded for this clonotype. The genes are TRBV29-1 and TRBJ2-5; no clear D. CDR1 is SQVTM and CDR2 is ANQGSEA in the germline V gene. There are 12 residues in the CDR3. The CDR3 spells CRARDFGETQYF. The CDR3 DNA follows: TGCAGGGCTAGGGATTTTGGCGAGACCCAGTACTTC.

The V and J genes are TRBV6-5 and TRBJ2-5, with 11 bases lining up with TRBD1. The CDR3 is 14 residues long. The V segment lost 10 bases and the J segment 9 bases; nucleotides outside the gene matches: 13. Germline values: CDR1 MNHEY, CDR2 SVGAGI. The DNA for the CDR3 is TGTGCCACAGGGACAGGGGGGGCGAATCAGCCCCAGTACTTC. Translating gives CATGTGGANQPQYF.

This clonotype showed up many times. The chain employs TRBV5-6 and TRBJ1-5; possibly TRBD1 for D (6 bases). The CDR3 is 14 amino acids. Germline V CDR1 and CDR2: SGHDT, YYEEEE. With 2 bases removed from V and 3 bases from J, the gap between germline ends came to 9 bases. The chain's CDR3 is CASSFRGANQPQHF. The CDR3 region has the DNA TGTGCCAGCAGCTTCAGGGGCGCCAATCAGCCCCAGCATTTT.

The chain links TRBV10-3 to TRBJ1-1; D ambiguous. The germline V gene has CDR1 ENHRY and CDR2 SYGVKD. The CDR3 contains 13 residues. V lost 3 bases to trimming and J lost 3 bases, with 8 bases between them. The CDR3 reads CAISEDVYTEAFF. The CDR3 bases are TGTGCCATCAGTGAAGATGTGTACACTGAAGCTTTCTTT.

The chain uses TRBV5-6 and TRBJ2-6; perhaps D is TRBD1 or TRBD2 (6 bases each). There are 22 residues in the CDR3. CDR1 is SGHDT and CDR2 is YYEEEE in the germline V gene. V was cut by 0 bases and J by 2 bases, with 27 bases left in between. CDR3 in DNA: TGTGCCAGCAGCTTGGAGGCTCGGTCGTTACAGGGACTCCTTGCTGGGGCCAACGTCCTGACTTTC. This encodes CASSLEARSLQGLLAGANVLTF.

The rearrangement uses TRBV10-3 and TRBJ2-7; maybe TRBD1 (5 bases). CDR3 length: 13 residues. Germline values: CDR1 ENHRY, CDR2 SYGVKD. V was clipped by 4 bases and J by 4 bases, with 11 bases between them. In nucleotides, the CDR3 is TGTGCCATCAGTGGGCGGCAGGGTTACGAGCAGTACTTC. Its translation: CAISGRQGYEQYF.

This clonotype was seen many times. The CDR3 bases are TGTGCCAGCAGCCTTGCGGGACTAGCGGGAGTTCGATACGAGCAGTACTTC. Its protein product is CASSLAGLAGVRYEQYF. V gene TRBV14 combines with J gene TRBJ2-7; 14 nucleotides agree with TRBD2. V shed 4 bases and J 4 bases; nucleotides not matched to a gene: 9. Germline CDR1 and CDR2: SGHDN and FVKESK. This CDR3 region has 17 residues.

The rearrangement joins TRBV7-9 to TRBJ1-2; possible D gene TRBD1, 5 bases. Germline CDR1 reads SEHNR; CDR2 reads FQNEAQ (reference sequence). Trimming cost V 4 bases and J 3 bases, with 12 bases left between them. The CDR3 covers 14 residues. The CDR3 protein is CASSSDDSYYGYTF. CDR3 nucleotide sequence: TGTGCCAGCAGCTCCGACGACAGTTACTATGGCTACACCTTC.

The genes are TRBV7-2 and TRBJ2-2, with TRBD1 matching over 10 bases. The CDR3 totals 16 residues. Germline loops: CDR1 SGHTA, CDR2 FQGNSA. With V trimmed by 4 bases and J by 8 bases, 10 bases remained unmatched. The CDR3 loop is CASSYRQGAYTGELFF. Here the CDR3 DNA reads TGTGCCAGCAGCTACCGACAGGGGGCTTATACTGGGGAGCTGTTTTTT. Filled out from reference TRBV7-2 and TRBJ2-2, the complete variable domain reads GAGVSQSPSNKVTEKGKDVELRCDPISGHTALYWYRQSLGQGLEFLIYFQGNSAPDKSGLPSDRFSAERTGGSVSTLTIQRTQQEDSAVYLCASSYRQGAYTGELFFGEGSRLTVL.

The chain employs TRBV7-8 and TRBJ1-3; perhaps TRBD1 as D (6 bases). V gave up 5 bases and J gave up 4 bases, with 12 bases separating them. CDR3 length: 14 amino acids. From germline, CDR1 is SGHVS and CDR2 FQNEAQ. The CDR3 spells CASSPTRGGNTIYF. Here the CDR3 DNA reads TGTGCCAGCAGCCCAACAAGGGGGGGAAACACCATATATTTT.

About this clonotype itself: The CDR3 does not end in the conserved phenylalanine or tryptophan, so this is likely a read error. The limits of the CDR3 on the DNA are not certain, so only TCRdb's listed CDR3 is given. The CDR3 sequence is CASSVAGQ. V gene TRBV9 combines with J gene TRBJ1-2; no DNA check was done on the table's D call, TRBD1. Germline loops: CDR1 SGDLS, CDR2 YYNGEE. The CDR3 has 8 amino acids, counting both end residues.

This clonotype was counted many times. V and J are TRBV6-5 and TRBJ2-7; a weak D match, TRBD2 (6 bases). Germline lookup yields CDR1 MNHEY and CDR2 SVGAGI. This CDR3 is built from 15 residues. The V gene lost 0 bases and the J gene lost 2 bases, with 11 bases spanning the gap. CDR3 bases: TGTGCCAGCAGTTACTCAGGCGGAGGGCCCTACGAGCAGTACTTC. Its translation: CASSYSGGGPYEQYF.

In its sample, this clonotype was seen a few times. CDR3 sequence: CASSSGKELFF. The CDR3 DNA reads as TGTGCCAGCAGCTCCGGGAAAGAACTGTTTTTT. The chain carries TRBV11-2 and TRBJ1-4, with D hard to call. Germline values: CDR1 SGHAT, CDR2 FQNNGV. V dropped 4 bases and J dropped 12 bases, with 9 bases sitting between them. CDR3 length: 11 residues.